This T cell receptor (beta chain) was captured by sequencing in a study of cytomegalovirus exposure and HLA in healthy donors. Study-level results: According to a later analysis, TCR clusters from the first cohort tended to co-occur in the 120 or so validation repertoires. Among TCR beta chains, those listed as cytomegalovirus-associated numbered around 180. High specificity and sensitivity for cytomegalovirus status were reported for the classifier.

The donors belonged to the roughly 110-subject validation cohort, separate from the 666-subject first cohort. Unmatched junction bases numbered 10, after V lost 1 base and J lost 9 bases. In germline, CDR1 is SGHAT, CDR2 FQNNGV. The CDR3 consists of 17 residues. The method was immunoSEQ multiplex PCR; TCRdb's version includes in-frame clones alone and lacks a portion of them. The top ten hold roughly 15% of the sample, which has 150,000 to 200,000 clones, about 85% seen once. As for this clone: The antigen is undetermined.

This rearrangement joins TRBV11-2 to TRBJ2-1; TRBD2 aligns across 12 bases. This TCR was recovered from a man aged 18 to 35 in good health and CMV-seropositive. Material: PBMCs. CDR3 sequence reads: CASSLAVLAGGPGEQFF. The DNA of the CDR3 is TGTGCCAGCAGCTTAGCTGTTCTAGCGGGAGGGCCGGGTGAGCAGTTCTTC.